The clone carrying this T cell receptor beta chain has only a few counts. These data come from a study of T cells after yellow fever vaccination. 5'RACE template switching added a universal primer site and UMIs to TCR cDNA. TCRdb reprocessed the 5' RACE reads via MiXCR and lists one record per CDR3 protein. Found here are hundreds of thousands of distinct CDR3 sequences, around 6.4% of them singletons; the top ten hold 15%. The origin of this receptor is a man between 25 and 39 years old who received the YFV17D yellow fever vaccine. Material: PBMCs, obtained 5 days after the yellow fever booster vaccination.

The CDR3 loop is CASSASGTSPEQFF. In DNA, the CDR3 is TGCGCCAGCAGCGCTTCCGGGACTTCACCTGAGCAGTTCTTC. This rearrangement joins TRBV5-1 to TRBJ2-1; tentatively, D is TRBD2 (6 bases). Per germline, CDR1 SGHRS and CDR2 YFSETQ. Trimming pared 4 bases from V and 9 bases from J, leaving 17 bases between. This CDR3 is built from 14 residues.